This TCR beta chain was sequenced for a study of control samples from healthy donors and cancer patients. The germline CDR1 and CDR2 sequences are SGHDT and YYEEEE. The V end lost 2 bases, the J end lost 5 bases, and 13 bases lay between the germline ends. This CDR3 is 15 amino acids long. The table came from immunoSEQ multiplex PCR; TCRdb's copy has only in-frame clones and leaves some out. Counted here are under 450,000 clones, approximately 92% occurring once; the ten biggest clones make up just under 6.5%. The sequence was obtained from a man aged 35 to 55 with head and neck cancer. The specimen sequenced was PBMCs. The rearrangement uses TRBV5-6 and TRBJ2-2; D unclear. The chain's CDR3 is CASSFLLARTGELFF. The DNA of the CDR3 is TGTGCCAGCAGCTTCTTATTAGCACGGACCGGGGAGCTGTTTTTT.